Reported below is one TCR beta chain. Its antigen is as yet unknown. The CDR3 runs 16 residues. V shed 1 base, J shed 5 bases, and the junction held 8 bases outside the gene matches. CDR1 SGHAT and CDR2 FQNNGV come from the germline V gene. PCR amplification relied on 60 Vbeta primers (plus 13 Jbeta primers). Some clones are missing from TCRdb's copy, which holds only in-frame ones; the method was immunoSEQ multiplex PCR. This table holds some 150,000 clones. As for the donors, each was a healthy bone marrow donor. This entry belongs to a study of cytomegalovirus exposure and HLA in healthy donors. Study conclusions and caveats: Later analysis placed DRB1 highest and HLA-C lowest in TCR association rates, which differed by HLA locus.

This clonotype originated in a middle-aged man in good health and CMV-seronegative. This chain joins TRBV11-2 and TRBJ2-5, with 9 nucleotides matching TRBD2. The source material was PBMCs. CDR3 sequence (DNA): TGTGCCAGCAGCTTAGGTTTAGCGGGGGAGGAGGAGACCCAGTACTTC. Amino acids: CASSLGLAGEEETQYF.